This T cell receptor beta chain was identified in a study of regulatory T cells in long-lasting Graves disease. This CDR3 has 13 amino acids. V dropped 9 bases and J dropped 12 bases, with 18 bases sitting between them. Germline CDR1 MNHNS, CDR2 SASEGT. The time point denotes: newly diagnosed GD, antithyroid drugs for less than 3 months. RNA isolated from PBMCs was used to make the TCR library. CDR3 regions were amplified by Arm-PCR using iRepertoire HTBI primers to build TCR beta libraries. TCRdb used MiXCR to reprocess the multiplex PCR reads, holding one entry per CDR3 protein. The sample includes approximately 460,000 distinct CDR3 sequences, roughly 15% seen only once; the top ten take around 10%. This sample also belongs to another study, concerning T cells in Graves' hyperthyroidism and ophthalmopathy.

Source: peripheral blood mononuclear cells (PBMCs), taken at new diagnosis, from a patient treated with antithyroid drugs. The sequence derives from a young woman with Graves disease. The chain couples TRBV6-1 to TRBJ1-6, with D hard to call. The DNA for the CDR3 is TGTGCCAGTTGGTCCGTTCCAGGCCAACCCCTCCACTTT. It encodes CASWSVPGQPLHF.